Shown below are 9 T cell receptor beta chains from a single sample sequenced in a study of CD8+CD57+ T cells in acquired aplastic anemia. Profiles of TCR beta VDJ and CDR3 were generated from a genomic DNA template. MiXCR, run by TCRdb on the reads, gives a single entry per CDR3 protein. The table includes some 160,000 distinct CDR3 sequences, more than 40% detected once. Patients picked for sequencing had shown CD8+CD57+ cell expansion detected by flow cytometry. The material sequenced was sorted CD4+, CD8+, or CD8+CD57+ T cells (not recorded which) from PBMCs. These receptors were taken from a human donor with aplastic anemia.

DNA for the CDR3: TGCGCCAGCAGGGGCTTAGGCCGGTGGGAGCAGTACTTC. Amino acid sequence: CASRGLGRWEQYF. This chain joins TRBV10-2 and TRBJ2-7; D is ambiguous. Germline V gene sequence: CDR1 WSHSY, CDR2 SAAADI. V lost 6 bases to trimming and J lost 7 bases, with 16 bases between them. The CDR3 has 13 residues.

This clonotype was detected many times. The chain has TRBV5-4 and TRBJ2-1; 9 bases align to TRBD2. The ends lost 0 bases at V and 2 bases at J; junction bases unmatched: 6. Germline V CDR1 and CDR2: SGHNT, YYREEE (reference sequence). The CDR3 covers 17 residues. CDR3 nucleotides: TGTGCCAGCAGCTTGGCCACTAGCGGGCGCGCCTACAATGAGCAGTTCTTC. Amino acid sequence: CASSLATSGRAYNEQFF.

This chain uses TRBV24-1 with TRBJ2-1, with 13 nucleotides matching TRBD2. Unmatched junction bases numbered 7, after V lost 7 bases and J lost 5 bases. The CDR3 has 16 amino acids. Germline V lookup: CDR1 KGHDR, CDR2 SFDVKD. CDR3 in DNA: TGTGCCACCAGCGACCCCGGGACTAGCGGGAACAATGAGCAGTTCTTC. It encodes CATSDPGTSGNNEQFF.

The gene calls are TRBV5-5 and TRBJ2-3, with 8 bases matching TRBD1. The CDR3 spans 15 residues. The trim removed 0 bases at V and 2 bases at J, leaving 2 bases unmatched. The germline V gene encodes CDR1 SGHKS and CDR2 YYEKEE (reference sequence). The DNA for the CDR3 is TGTGCCAGCAGCTTGGGGACAGGGTTCACAGATACGCAGTATTTT. This codes for CASSLGTGFTDTQYF.

The chain has TRBV9 and TRBJ2-5; D possibly uses TRBD1 or TRBD2 (5 bases each). Trimming pared 0 bases from V and 4 bases from J, leaving 13 bases between. The length of the CDR3 is 15 residues. Germline V gene sequence: CDR1 SGDLS, CDR2 YYNGEE. The CDR3: CASSVGGVKGETQYF. The DNA of the CDR3 is TGTGCCAGCAGCGTAGGAGGGGTTAAGGGAGAGACCCAGTACTTC.

In the case of this clonotype: An end of the junction does not agree with germline; a read error may underlie this. The V gene is TRBV7-3, the J gene TRBJ2-1; D tentatively reads TRBD1 or TRBD2 (6 bases each). The CDR3 runs to 19 residues. CDR1 is SGHTA, CDR2 FQGTGA, per germline. The CDR3 spells CASSLIGQGRDPSYNEQFF. CDR3 sequence (DNA): TGTGCCAGCAGTTTAATAGGGCAGGGGCGGGATCCCTCCTACAATGAGCAGTTCTTC.

The chain has TRBV12-3 or TRBV12-4 and TRBJ1-1, with 7 positions matching TRBD1. The length of the CDR3 is 17 residues. With V trimmed by 5 bases and J by 2 bases, 14 bases remained unmatched. CDR3 DNA: TGTGCCAGCAGTCCGCTGAACTTGGGACAGCTCAACACTGAAGCTTTCTTT. It encodes CASSPLNLGQLNTEAFF.

This clonotype was recorded many times. This rearrangement joins TRBV12-3 or TRBV12-4 to TRBJ2-5, with 9 bases aligning to TRBD1. Trimming took 5 bases from V and 5 from J; bases not matched to a gene: 6. The CDR3 length is 14 residues. CDR3 in amino acids: CASSDRGAQETQYF. CDR3 nucleotides: TGTGCCAGCAGTGACAGGGGGGCACAGGAGACCCAGTACTTC.

This clonotype was recorded at least ten times. The chain uses TRBV24-1 and TRBJ1-2; D is ambiguous. The CDR3 consists of 13 residues. Trimming removed 6 bases at V and 1 base at J, with 8 bases between. CDR1 and CDR2 (germline): KGHDR, SFDVKD. Here the CDR3 DNA reads TGTGCCACCAGTAACTACGATAACTATGGCTACACCTTC. Protein product: CATSNYDNYGYTF.